This T cell receptor (beta chain) was identified in a study of regulatory T cells in long-lasting Graves disease. Study-wide results and limits: Segments TRBV28, TRBJ1-2 and TRBJ2-5 showed preferential usage in persistent disease.

This clonotype was detected only a few times. Its antigen is unidentified. Relying on iRepertoire HTBI primers and Arm-PCR of CDR3 regions, the team built TCR beta libraries. TCRdb re-called the multiplex PCR reads through MiXCR, storing one row per CDR3 protein. Of a few hundred thousand distinct CDR3 sequences listed, under 25% were seen once; the top ten hold 13% to 15%. The germline V gene has CDR1 SGDLS and CDR2 YYNGEE. Trimming removed 3 bases at V and 0 bases at J, with 13 bases between. The CDR3 contains 16 residues. Time point noted: persistent/refractory GD, antithyroid drugs over 5 years with positive TRAb. PBMC-extracted RNA yielded the TCR library. The authors drew patients from an endocrinology department in Xi'an, China. From each patient, approximately 9 milliliters of peripheral blood was drawn and collected into an EDTA anticoagulant tube.

The sequence was obtained from a female donor with Graves disease. The rearrangement joins TRBV9 to TRBJ1-5; D is undetermined. Source: peripheral blood mononuclear cells (PBMCs), taken when the disease was refractory, from a patient treated with antithyroid drugs. DNA for the CDR3: TGTGCCAGCAGCGAAGGAAACAGCCATAGCAATCAGCCCCAGCATTTT. Its translation is CASSEGNSHSNQPQHF.